The 19 T cell receptor beta chains listed next were all sequenced from one sample in a study of OX40 agonist ivuxolimab in advanced cancers. Generated by immunoSEQ multiplex PCR, the TCRdb table keeps only in-frame clones and is missing some. There are roughly 49,000 clones in the sample; roughly 88% occur only once, and less than 3.5% lies in the top ten. This specimen consisted of CD4+ or CD8+ T cells sorted from blood, obtained in a trial of the OX40 agonist ivuxolimab. The receptors shown here come from an adult with an advanced solid tumor such as melanoma, head and neck, liver or kidney cancer.

This sequence joins TRBV7-2 and TRBJ1-6; tentative D call: TRBD1 (6 bases). This CDR3 is 16 amino acids long. In germline, CDR1 is SGHTA, CDR2 FQGNSA. Trimming pared 5 bases from V and 7 bases from J, leaving 18 bases between. The CDR3 spells CASSLHSDRPNSPLHF. CDR3 nucleotide sequence: TGTGCCAGCAGCCTACACTCTGACAGGCCCAATTCACCCCTCCACTTT.

The chain has TRBV27 and TRBJ1-4, with a weak D call TRBD1 (5 bases). V shed 6 bases and J shed 0 bases, with 11 bases lying between them. The CDR3 is 15 residues long. Germline CDR1 is MNHEY and CDR2 is SMNVEV (reference sequence). The DNA of the CDR3 is TGTGCCAGCAGCCGGGACTTCGCAACTAATGAAAAACTGTTTTTT. It translates to CASSRDFATNEKLFF.

V gene TRBV5-1 combines with J gene TRBJ2-4; possible D gene TRBD1, 6 bases. Per germline, CDR1 SGHRS and CDR2 YFSETQ. The V and J ends lost 2 bases and 8 bases respectively, with 14 bases between them. The CDR3 is 14 residues long. CDR3 bases: TGCGCCAGCAGCTTCCGACAGGAATCGGACATTCAGTACTTC. It is translated as CASSFRQESDIQYF.

The V call is TRBV27, the J call TRBJ1-1; D ambiguous. Per the germline V gene, CDR1 is MNHEY and CDR2 is SMNVEV (reference sequence). V was cut by 3 bases and J by 9 bases, with 8 bases left in between. The CDR3 has 11 residues. The CDR3 loop reads CASSLDGQAFF. The CDR3 DNA reads as TGTGCCAGCAGTTTGGACGGACAAGCTTTCTTT.

This chain connects TRBV19 to TRBJ2-3, with no clear D. The length of the CDR3 is 14 residues. Germline CDR1 and CDR2: LNHDA and SQIVND (reference sequence). V was trimmed by 0 bases and J by 10 bases, leaving 14 bases between them. CDR3 in DNA: TGTGCCAGTAGTATAGATATGGGCCGACCTTCGCAGTATTTT. It is translated as CASSIDMGRPSQYF.

The chain combines TRBV7-3 with TRBJ2-7; D is possibly TRBD1 or TRBD2 (7 bases each). CDR3 length equals 14 residues. The V end was cut by 2 bases, the J end by 5 bases, with 13 bases between. CDR1 and CDR2 from the germline V gene are SGHTA and FQGTGA. The CDR3 protein is CASSLLAGGDEQYF. Here the CDR3 DNA reads TGTGCCAGCAGCTTACTAGCAGGGGGGGACGAGCAGTACTTC. The full variable domain, completed using reference TRBV7-3 and TRBJ2-7, is GAGVSQTPSNKVTEKGKYVELRCDPISGHTALYWYRQSLGQGPEFLIYFQGTGAADDSGLPNDRFFAVRPEGSVSTLKIQRTERGDSAVYLCASSLLAGGDEQYFGPGTRLTVT.

J is TRBJ2-7 and V is TRBV4-3; 8 bases map to TRBD1. This CDR3 is built from 15 residues. V was clipped by 4 bases and J by 5 bases; unmatched bases: 10. Germline lookup yields CDR1 LGHNA and CDR2 YSLEER. Written as DNA, the CDR3 is TGCGCCAGCAGCCTAGGGAGAACAGGGGGACACGAGCAGTACTTC. Translation gives CASSLGRTGGHEQYF.

The genes are TRBV9 and TRBJ2-1, with 11 bases lining up with TRBD2. This CDR3 region has 15 residues. Germline assignment: CDR1 SGDLS and CDR2 YYNGEE. Trimming cost V 0 bases and J 9 bases; bases outside gene matches: 5. CDR3 amino acids: CASSVDTSGGSEQFF. CDR3 bases: TGTGCCAGCAGCGTAGATACTAGCGGGGGAAGTGAGCAGTTCTTC.

V gene TRBV7-2 combines with J gene TRBJ2-1; D is unresolved. The CDR3 contains 16 residues. Trimming took off 5 bases at V and 0 bases at J, with 14 bases between the two ends. Per the germline V gene, CDR1 is SGHTA and CDR2 is FQGNSA. The DNA of the CDR3 is TGTGCCAGCAGCCCCCGTAGTGTAAGCTCCTACAATGAGCAGTTCTTC. Amino acid sequence: CASSPRSVSSYNEQFF. The variable domain in full, with the rest retrieved from reference TRBV7-2 and TRBJ2-1, is GAGVSQSPSNKVTEKGKDVELRCDPISGHTALYWYRQSLGQGLEFLIYFQGNSAPDKSGLPSDRFSAERTGGSVSTLTIQRTQQEDSAVYLCASSPRSVSSYNEQFFGPGTRLTVL.

The CDR3 nucleotides read TGTGCCAGCAGTTACCCGGGACCGAGCTACGAGCAGTACTTC. Protein: CASSYPGPSYEQYF. The J gene is TRBJ2-7, the V gene TRBV6-5; the D call may be TRBD1 or TRBD2 (5 bases each). The ends were cut back, 2 bases at V and 3 bases at J, with 11 bases in the middle. The CDR3 covers 14 residues. The germline gives CDR1 MNHEY, CDR2 SVGAGI.

The chain carries TRBV14 and TRBJ2-3; no clear D gene. The CDR3 is 12 amino acids. V dropped 6 bases and J dropped 2 bases, with 6 bases sitting between them. Germline V CDR1 and CDR2: SGHDN, FVKESK. DNA of the CDR3: TGTGCCAGCAGTCGGCCCACAGATACGCAGTATTTT. As protein: CASSRPTDTQYF.

V gene TRBV7-9 combines with J gene TRBJ2-3; D is perhaps TRBD1 or TRBD2 (5 bases each). This CDR3 spans 16 amino acids. The V gene's germline CDR1 is SEHNR and CDR2 FQNEAQ (reference sequence). Trimming cost V 0 bases and J 2 bases, with 12 bases left between them. CDR3 protein: CASSLAGAIYTDTQYF. The CDR3 DNA is TGTGCCAGCAGCTTAGCCGGGGCCATTTACACAGATACGCAGTATTTT. Filled out from reference TRBV7-9 and TRBJ2-3, the complete variable domain reads DTGVSQNPRHKITKRGQNVTFRCDPISEHNRLYWYRQTLGQGPEFLTYFQNEAQLEKSRLLSDRFSAERPKGSFSTLEIQRTEQGDSAMYLCASSLAGAIYTDTQYFGPGTRLTVL.

The rearrangement uses TRBV19 and TRBJ2-1; D is unresolved. The CDR3 is 12 residues long. V lost 3 bases to trimming and J lost 7 bases, with 7 bases between them. CDR1 and CDR2 from the germline V gene are LNHDA and SQIVND (reference sequence). The CDR3 reads CASSMPLNEQFF. The CDR3 coding sequence is TGTGCCAGTAGTATGCCCCTTAATGAGCAGTTCTTC.

The chain carries TRBV19 and TRBJ2-2, with D possibly being TRBD2 (5 bases). CDR3 size: 14 residues. The V end was cut by 2 bases, the J end by 2 bases, with 6 bases between. Germline CDR1 reads LNHDA; CDR2 reads SQIVND (reference sequence). The DNA of the CDR3 is TGTGCCAGTAGTATACGGGGTAACACCGGGGAGCTGTTTTTT. As protein: CASSIRGNTGELFF.

The chain is built from TRBV19 and TRBJ1-5; D is unresolved. Germline V CDR1 and CDR2: LNHDA, SQIVND (reference sequence). Trimming took off 3 bases at V and 1 base at J, with 10 bases between the two ends. CDR3 length: 15 residues. The CDR3 loop is CASSIADGSNQPQHF. DNA for the CDR3: TGTGCCAGTAGTATCGCGGACGGCAGCAATCAGCCCCAGCATTTT.

A single count supports this clone. The chain has TRBV28 and TRBJ2-1, with 11 bases matching TRBD2. Germline CDR1 reads MDHEN; CDR2 reads SYDVKM. V gave up 5 bases and J gave up 10 bases; unmatched junction bases: 13. CDR3 size: 16 residues. The CDR3 spells CASSVTIAGGPKEQFF. Written as DNA, the CDR3 is TGTGCCAGCAGTGTAACCATAGCGGGAGGGCCTAAGGAGCAGTTCTTC.

CDR3 loop: CASSSGTPTYEQYF. The CDR3 coding sequence is TGTGCCAGCAGCTCCGGGACACCTACCTACGAGCAGTACTTC. This chain uses TRBV28 with TRBJ2-7; maybe TRBD1 (6 bases). Trimming removed 6 bases at V and 2 bases at J, with 14 bases between. Germline assignment: CDR1 MDHEN and CDR2 SYDVKM. The CDR3 totals 14 residues.

This rearrangement joins TRBV4-2 to TRBJ1-3, with a weak D call TRBD1 (5 bases). CDR3 length equals 17 residues. Germline V CDR1 and CDR2: LGHNA, YNFKEQ. Deletions cut 5 bases from V and 3 bases from J, with 20 bases between. In DNA form, the CDR3 reads TGTGCCAGCAGCGACCCGTCGTCCGGGACCGTTGGAAACACCATATATTTT. Protein product: CASSDPSSGTVGNTIYF.

J is TRBJ1-2 and V is TRBV2; maybe TRBD1 (6 bases). This CDR3 is 14 amino acids long. The ends were cut back, 8 bases at V and 4 bases at J, with 17 bases in the middle. CDR1 is SNHLY, CDR2 FYNNEI, per germline. The CDR3 reads CASGGTIQGYGYTF. CDR3 coding DNA: TGTGCCAGCGGAGGGACAATACAAGGCTATGGCTACACCTTC.